This T cell receptor (beta chain) was documented in a study of shared clonotypes between healthy human individuals. The overall study: The people who gave samples were a couple of women and a few men aged 18 to 49.

In regard to this clone: No antigen is known for it.

Nashville, Tennessee was home to all donors, who were Caucasian adults. How the authors handled the data: ImmunoSEQ only sent back junction sequences with no quality scores, so filtering was done differently. The assay was immunoSEQ multiplex PCR, and TCRdb's table has in-frame clones only and misses some. D and trimming were read from the DNA, whereas the V and J calls and clone size are those reported in that table. In the table there are about 2.5 million clones, about nine tenths of which are singletons. Study-wide points: Richness estimates generally favored naive over memory subsets.

The CDR3 runs to 17 residues. Germline CDR1 is MGHRA and CDR2 is YSYEKL. V lost 1 base to trimming and J lost 4 bases; unmatched junction nucleotides: 9. Sequenced input: naive CD4+ T cells from PBMCs. The sample's subset: CD45RA+ positively selected. The chain recombines TRBV4-1 with TRBJ2-1; 8 bases fit TRBD2. The source of this sequence is a man between 18 and 35 years old in good health. Some clones in this sample may be carry-over from other donors' samples. The CDR3 here is CASSQGILAGGYNEQFF. In nucleotides, the CDR3 is TGCGCCAGCAGCCAAGGGATTTTGGCGGGGGGTTACAATGAGCAGTTCTTC.